This TCR beta chain was recorded in a study of OX40 agonist ivuxolimab in advanced cancers. The ends were cut back, 2 bases at V and 8 bases at J, with 18 bases in the middle. This CDR3 has 15 amino acids. Germline V gene lookup returns CDR1 MRHNA and CDR2 SNTAGT. Of note for this clone: As yet, its antigen is unknown.

Overall study findings and caveats: Antigen specificity remained undetermined for the expanded peripheral T cells.

Sequencing was performed with immunoSEQ multiplex PCR; in TCRdb, only in-frame clones are kept and a portion is missing. The sample holds more than 60,000 clones, over 80% seen once. The sequences come from CD4+ or CD8+ T cells sorted from blood, collected in a trial of the OX40 agonist ivuxolimab. The chain links TRBV6-4 to TRBJ1-1, with D possibly matching TRBD1 (5 bases). The sequence was collected from an adult with an advanced solid tumor such as melanoma, head and neck, liver or kidney cancer. For the CDR3, the DNA is TGTGCCAGCAGTGACCAGTGTATACAGGACCGGGAAGCTTTCTTT. It translates to CASSDQCIQDREAFF.